The 31 T cell receptor beta chains listed next were all sequenced from one sample in a study of T cells expressing NK-cell markers. One entry per CDR3 protein, without DNA, is what TCRdb gives after re-calling the 5' RACE reads. This repertoire includes about 460,000 distinct CDR3 sequences. Sequenced sample: blood T cells: a sorted CD56 or NKG2C T cell subset, CD4+ or CD8+ T cells, or bulk PBMC T cells (not recorded which). The receptors were sampled from a woman in her fifties or sixties in good health.

This chain links TRBV12-3 or TRBV12-4 with TRBJ1-3; no DNA is available, so the TRBD1 call from TCRdb remains unchecked. This CDR3 is built from 14 residues. CDR3 sequence: CASSTGQGRATIYF.

The gene calls are TRBV4-1 and TRBJ2-5; TCRdb picks TRBD2, but there is no DNA to check that call. This CDR3 is 15 amino acids long. Germline assignment: CDR1 MGHRA and CDR2 YSYEKL. This CDR3 is CASSQPRRERGPQYF.

J is TRBJ2-3 and V is TRBV6-1; no DNA is available, so the TRBD1 call from TCRdb remains unchecked. Germline V CDR1 and CDR2: MNHNS, SASEGT. This CDR3 contains 14 residues. CDR3 region: CASTHPGSTDTQYF.

The chain is built from TRBV20-1 and TRBJ2-1. CDR3 length: 16 residues. Germline CDR1 DFQATT, CDR2 SNEGSKA (reference sequence). The CDR3 reads CSARDRYGQLYNEQFF.

The V call is TRBV27, the J call TRBJ1-5; TCRdb indicates TRBD1, and absent DNA this call remains unverified. The CDR3 has 17 residues. The V gene's germline CDR1 is MNHEY and CDR2 SMNVEV (reference sequence). The CDR3 reads CASTEGTGGPTNQPQHF.

The rearrangement links TRBV7-2 to TRBJ2-1; TCRdb calls TRBD2, which cannot be checked without DNA. Germline CDR1 and CDR2: SGHTA and FQGNSA. The CDR3 length is 13 residues. Here the CDR3 reads CATGTRGANEQFF.

The chain has TRBV7-3 and TRBJ2-7; the D call from TCRdb, TRBD2, cannot be confirmed without DNA. CDR3 length equals 15 residues. Germline lookup yields CDR1 SGHTA and CDR2 FQGTGA. CDR3 in amino acids: CASRETGTSGYEQYF.

The V call is TRBV18, the J call TRBJ2-1; there is no DNA to check the TCRdb D call of TRBD1. Germline-derived CDR1 and CDR2 are KGHSH and LQKENI. The CDR3 runs 15 residues. This chain's CDR3 is CASSPPRTGSDEQFF.

CDR3 region: CASSFVGADTQYF. The chain combines TRBV5-5 with TRBJ2-3. The germline gives CDR1 SGHKS, CDR2 YYEKEE (reference sequence). This CDR3 region has 13 residues.

The chain links TRBV12-3 or TRBV12-4 to TRBJ2-5; TCRdb's assignment of TRBD1 cannot be checked, as there is no DNA. The CDR3 contains 11 residues. CDR3 in amino acids: CASTRGETQYF.

V is TRBV3-1 and J is TRBJ2-1; TCRdb picks TRBD1, but there is no DNA to check that call. The CDR3 loop spans 15 amino acids. Germline loops: CDR1 LGHDT, CDR2 YNNKEL (reference sequence). CDR3 residues: CASSQEGSGANEQFF.

The gene calls are TRBV7-2 and TRBJ1-6; TCRdb lists TRBD1, though no DNA is available to test this call. Germline V gives CDR1 SGHTA, CDR2 FQGNSA. The CDR3 is 15 residues long. This chain's CDR3 is CASSRDGTSGSPLHF.

CDR3 sequence reads: CASSLQGAFTGELFF. V is TRBV5-6 and J is TRBJ2-2; checking the TCRdb D call of TRBD1 is not possible without DNA. Germline assignment: CDR1 SGHDT and CDR2 YYEEEE. The CDR3 sequence is 15 residues long. Filled out from reference TRBV5-6 and TRBJ2-2, the complete variable domain reads DAGVTQSPTHLIKTRGQQVTLRCSPKSGHDTVSWYQQALGQGPQFIFQYYEEEERQRGNFPDRFSGHQFPNYSSELNVNALLLGDSALYLCASSLQGAFTGELFFGEGSRLTVL.

This sequence joins TRBV6-5 and TRBJ2-1; TCRdb's D call of TRBD2 is untestable without DNA. CDR3 length: 14 residues. CDR1 is MNHEY, CDR2 SVGAGI, per germline. The CDR3 here is CASRWGGRHNEQFF.

The chain links TRBV20-1 to TRBJ2-7; TCRdb picks TRBD2, but there is no DNA to check that call. This CDR3 has 14 amino acids. In germline, CDR1 is DFQATT, CDR2 SNEGSKA (reference sequence). This CDR3 is CSGGGAAGTYEQYF.

CDR3 residues: CSVEVGWLAGADTQYF. The chain has TRBV29-1 and TRBJ2-3; TCRdb indicates TRBD2, and absent DNA this call remains unverified. The CDR3 consists of 16 residues. Germline CDR1 reads SQVTM; CDR2 reads ANQGSEA.

The chain has TRBV12-3 or TRBV12-4 and TRBJ2-3; TCRdb's assignment of TRBD1 cannot be checked, as there is no DNA. The CDR3 spans 16 residues. CDR3 region: CASRRGRAGVADTQYF.

This rearrangement joins TRBV5-1 to TRBJ2-5; the TCRdb call, TRBD1, lacks DNA for checking. CDR1 SGHRS and CDR2 YFSETQ come from the germline V gene. The CDR3 runs 13 residues. The CDR3 loop is CASSLGSEATQYF. Full variable domain (remainder filled in from reference TRBV5-1 and TRBJ2-5): KAGVTQTPRYLIKTRGQQVTLSCSPISGHRSVSWYQQTPGQGLQFLFEYFSETQRNKGNFPGRFSGRQFSNSRSEMNVSTLELGDSALYLCASSLGSEATQYFGPGTRLLVL.

CDR3 residues: CASCRDEKDTQYF. This chain uses TRBV3-1 with TRBJ2-3; the D call of TRBD1 rests on TCRdb alone, since no DNA is present to check it. The CDR3 extends over 13 amino acids. The germline V gene has CDR1 LGHDT and CDR2 YNNKEL (reference sequence).

V and J are TRBV20-1 and TRBJ2-4; TCRdb designates TRBD2, a call that cannot be tested without DNA. Per the germline V gene, CDR1 is DFQATT and CDR2 is SNEGSKA (reference sequence). The CDR3 contains 16 residues. The CDR3 loop is CSARAIVGSKANIQYF.

V usage is TRBV9 and J usage is TRBJ2-3; the TCRdb call, TRBD1, lacks DNA for checking. Per the germline V gene, CDR1 is SGDLS and CDR2 is YYNGEE. This CDR3 is 17 amino acids long. CDR3 region: CASSVVSGKVSTDTQYF. Full variable domain (missing parts from reference TRBV9 and TRBJ2-3): DSGVTQTPKHLITATGQRVTLRCSPRSGDLSVYWYQQSLDQGLQFLIQYYNGEERAKGNILERFSAQQFPDLHSELNLSSLELGDSALYFCASSVVSGKVSTDTQYFGPGTRLTVL.

The chain employs TRBV5-1 and TRBJ2-7. The CDR3 runs 13 residues. Per the germline V gene, CDR1 is SGHRS and CDR2 is YFSETQ. The chain's CDR3 is CASSFRLSGEQYF.

CDR3 amino acids: CASSLGTSVGPQHF. This rearrangement joins TRBV5-1 to TRBJ1-5. Germline V lookup: CDR1 SGHRS, CDR2 YFSETQ. The CDR3 spans 14 residues.

This chain's CDR3 is CASSYTAMTSAGELFF. The chain employs TRBV6-5 and TRBJ2-2; TCRdb designates TRBD2, a call that cannot be tested without DNA. CDR3 size: 16 residues. Germline V gene sequence: CDR1 MNHEY, CDR2 SVGAGI.

This chain joins TRBV5-1 and TRBJ2-1; TCRdb reports TRBD1, a call that lacks DNA to check it against. The CDR3 runs 14 residues. CDR1 SGHRS and CDR2 YFSETQ come from the germline V gene. CDR3 sequence: CATTSGGAPNEQFF.

The chain uses TRBV20-1 and TRBJ2-5; the TCRdb call, TRBD1, lacks DNA for checking. The CDR3 sequence is 12 residues long. CDR1 and CDR2 (germline): DFQATT, SNEGSKA (reference sequence). The chain's CDR3 is CSVRQGQETQYF.

The V call is TRBV11-2, the J call TRBJ1-1; TCRdb's assignment of TRBD1 cannot be checked, as there is no DNA. The CDR3 length is 14 residues. Per germline, CDR1 SGHAT and CDR2 FQNNGV. The CDR3 here is CASSFPGSNTEAFF.

The chain links TRBV7-9 to TRBJ2-5; absent DNA, TCRdb's TRBD1 call cannot be checked. Germline V gene data show CDR1 as SEHNR and CDR2 as FQNEAQ (reference sequence). The CDR3 extends over 19 amino acids. The CDR3 reads CASSLRGFDRAGSAETQYF.

The chain links TRBV9 to TRBJ2-3; there is no DNA to check the TCRdb D call of TRBD2. Germline assignment: CDR1 SGDLS and CDR2 YYNGEE. The CDR3 extends over 16 amino acids. This chain's CDR3 is CASSVLTSGTTDTQYF.

The rearrangement uses TRBV20-1 and TRBJ2-1; the D call from TCRdb, TRBD1, cannot be confirmed without DNA. The CDR3 contains 14 residues. The V gene's germline CDR1 is DFQATT and CDR2 SNEGSKA (reference sequence). The CDR3 sequence: CSGALGGAGNEQFF.

The rearrangement links TRBV29-1 to TRBJ2-5; TCRdb proposes TRBD1, but this gene call is untestable without DNA. Germline V gene data show CDR1 as SQVTM and CDR2 as ANQGSEA. This CDR3 has 13 residues. CDR3 in amino acids: CSAPGDSQETQYF.